Listed below are T cell receptor beta chains from one sample, sequenced in a study of OX40 agonist ivuxolimab in advanced cancers. Sequencing was performed with immunoSEQ multiplex PCR; in TCRdb, only in-frame clones are kept and a portion is missing. The sample includes 78,000 or so clones, approximately 84% seen only once; the top ten take roughly a sixth. The source was CD4+ or CD8+ T cells sorted from blood, collected in a trial of the OX40 agonist ivuxolimab. Every receptor here comes from an adult with an advanced solid tumor such as melanoma, head and neck, liver or kidney cancer. Each CDR3 is given with its conserved first and last residue. The D gene is left open where the match is weak. Size tells how often a clone was seen (once, few, many) or the class of an expanded clone, and some rows leave it out.

V	D	J	size	DNA	CDR3
TRBV28	.	TRBJ2-5	.	TGTGCCAGCAGTTCGTTAGGGACCCCCACCGAGACCCAGTACTTC	CASSSLGTPTETQYF
TRBV14	.	TRBJ2-7	.	TGTGCCAGCAGCCAAGATCCCGATAACCCACCCTACGAGCAGTACTTC	CASSQDPDNPPYEQYF
TRBV11-3	.	TRBJ2-3	.	TGTGCCAGCAGCTTGGGACGGACGGATACGCAGTATTTT	CASSLGRTDTQYF
TRBV6-5	.	TRBJ2-5	.	TGTGCCAGCAGTTACAGGGACCAAGAGACCCAGTACTTC	CASSYRDQETQYF
TRBV19	.	TRBJ1-2	once	TGTGCCAGTAGCCCCCGGGGGCCGGAGGACTATGGCTACACCTTC	CASSPRGPEDYGYTF
TRBV5-1	.	TRBJ2-5	.	TGCGCCAGCAGCTTGGACAGGAAAGAGACCCAGTACTTC	CASSLDRKETQYF
TRBV29-1	.	TRBJ1-4	.	TGCAGCGTCCTTACAGATACAACTAATGAAAAACTGTTTTTT	CSVLTDTTNEKLFF
TRBV5-4	TRBD1	TRBJ2-3	.	TGTGCCAGCAGCTCACAACAGGGGAGCACAGATACGCAGTATTTT	CASSSQQGSTDTQYF
TRBV5-8	.	TRBJ1-5	.	TGTGCCAGCAGGCTCGGACAGTTCAATCAGCCCCAGCATTTT	CASRLGQFNQPQHF
TRBV6-1	TRBD1	TRBJ1-5	.	TGTGCCAGCAGCCCCGGACAGGGGGATCAGCCCCAGCATTTT	CASSPGQGDQPQHF
TRBV6-6	.	TRBJ1-6	.	TGTGCCAGCAGTTACGTCCCGGGACAACGTAATTCACCCCTCCACTTT	CASSYVPGQRNSPLHF
TRBV6-4	.	TRBJ2-1	.	TGTGCCAGCAGTGAGATTGACAACTCCTCCGGGGAGCAGTTCTTC	CASSEIDNSSGEQFF
TRBV18	TRBD2	TRBJ2-7	once	TGTGCCAGCTCACCTGCAAAGGGAGGGTCCTACGAGCAGTACTTC	CASSPAKGGSYEQYF
TRBV2	TRBD2	TRBJ2-3	.	TGTGCCAGTAGTATCGGGAGGGCCTCAGATACGCAGTATTTT	CASSIGRASDTQYF
TRBV6-5	.	TRBJ2-1	.	TGTGCCAGCAGCCCCTCCCCTGTGGAACATGAGCAGTTCTTC	CASSPSPVEHEQFF
TRBV7-9	TRBD1	TRBJ2-7	few	TGTGCCAGCAGCTATTTACAGGGGCCCTACGAGCAGTACTTC	CASSYLQGPYEQYF
TRBV19	TRBD1	TRBJ1-4	.	TGTGCCAGTAGTCCACAGGGGTCAGGAGTCGAAAAACTGTTTTTT	CASSPQGSGVEKLFF
TRBV27	TRBD2	TRBJ2-7	.	TGTGCCAGCAGTTTCCTAGCGGGAGGGTACGAGCAGTACTTC	CASSFLAGGYEQYF
TRBV5-6	.	TRBJ2-7	.	TGTGCCAGCAGCTTGTACAACGCCTACGAGCAGTACTTC	CASSLYNAYEQYF
TRBV28	.	TRBJ1-5	once	TGTGCCAGCACCCCCCCATCCCGGCGGGGGGCTAGTCAGCCCCAGCATTTT	CASTPPSRRGASQPQHF
TRBV4-1	.	TRBJ1-4	.	TGCGCCAGCAGCCAAGAAACAACAGGGACGCTTGAAAAACTGTTTTTT	CASSQETTGTLEKLFF
TRBV5-4	TRBD1	TRBJ2-3	.	TGTGCCAGCAGCTCCGGGACAGGGTATCATACGCAGTATTTT	CASSSGTGYHTQYF
TRBV5-1	.	TRBJ1-3	.	TGCGCCAGCAGCTTGGTTGGCTCTGGAAACACCATATATTTT	CASSLVGSGNTIYF
TRBV6-1	TRBD1	TRBJ1-1	.	TGTGCCAGCAGGGAACTACAGGGGAGTGAAGCTTTCTTT	CASRELQGSEAFF
TRBV30	TRBD1	TRBJ1-2	.	TGTGCCTGGACTCCCCCGGGACAGGGGATTGGCTACACCTTC	CAWTPPGQGIGYTF
TRBV19	TRBD1	TRBJ2-3	.	TGTGCCAGTAGTATAGGACAGGGACCAGATACGCAGTATTTT	CASSIGQGPDTQYF
TRBV28	TRBD2	TRBJ2-7	.	TGTGCCAGCAGTTCCCAGACTAGCGGGAGCGTGAAGCAGTACTTC	CASSSQTSGSVKQYF
TRBV7-9	.	TRBJ2-2	.	TGTGCCAGCAGCCTCAGCCGGCTTCCCACCGGGGAACTGTTTTTT	CASSLSRLPTGELFF
TRBV5-1	TRBD2	TRBJ2-1	.	TGCGCCAGCAGCTTGGAAGGTAGCGGGAGGTTCGATGAGCAGTTCTTC	CASSLEGSGRFDEQFF
TRBV29-1	TRBD1	TRBJ1-5	.	TGCAGCGTTGAGGACAGGGGCCCCAATCAGCCCCAGCATTTT	CSVEDRGPNQPQHF
TRBV19	.	TRBJ2-5	.	TGTGCCAGTAGTACAAATATCGACAGGCAAGAGACCCAGTACTTC	CASSTNIDRQETQYF
TRBV5-8	TRBD2	TRBJ2-3	.	TGTGCCAGCAGCCCCAATGGCGGGAGTAGGAATACGCAGTATTTT	CASSPNGGSRNTQYF
TRBV2	.	TRBJ2-5	.	TGTGCCAGCTCTACCCCCAGGGAGCCCCAAGAGACCCAGTACTTC	CASSTPREPQETQYF
TRBV12-5	TRBD1	TRBJ2-1	.	TGTGCTAGTGGTTTGTCCTACGGGACAGTCAATGAGCAGTTCTTC	CASGLSYGTVNEQFF
TRBV21-1	.	TRBJ2-1	.	TGTGCCAGCACCAAACCCTACAATGAGCAGTTCTTC	CASTKPYNEQFF
TRBV7-6	TRBD2	TRBJ2-2	.	TGTGCCAGCAGCTCCCTCGCTAGCGGGACGGCCGGGGAGCTGTTTTTT	CASSSLASGTAGELFF
TRBV6-5	.	TRBJ2-5	.	TGTGCCAGCAGTAAGGGTCCTCAAGAGACCCAGTACTTC	CASSKGPQETQYF
TRBV7-9	.	TRBJ2-5	.	TGTGCCAGCAGCTTAGGGGTAGCGGAAGAGACCCAGTACTTC	CASSLGVAEETQYF
TRBV7-2	TRBD1	TRBJ1-6	.	TGTGCCAGCAGTCCCATTTTCAGGGGGCGCGGGGAACCCCTCCACTTT	CASSPIFRGRGEPLHF
TRBV14	.	TRBJ2-1	.	TGTGCCAGCAGCAAGGGACACTACGAGTTCTTC	CASSKGHYEFF
TRBV5-1	TRBD1	TRBJ2-7	once	TGCGCCAGCAGCGTCACCGGGACAGGGAAGGCCGAGCAGTACTTC	CASSVTGTGKAEQYF
TRBV7-9	.	TRBJ1-2	.	TGTGCCAGCAGCCAAGATGACAACTATGGCTACACCTTC	CASSQDDNYGYTF
TRBV7-9	TRBD2	TRBJ2-7	.	TGTGCCAGCAGCTCCGGGGGGAGCGCTACCTACGAGCAGTACTTC	CASSSGGSATYEQYF
TRBV9	.	TRBJ1-2	.	TGTGCCAGCAGCGTAAAATTAAGGGGCGAAGGCTACACCTTC	CASSVKLRGEGYTF
TRBV6-1	.	TRBJ1-5	.	TGTGCCAGCAAAGACACGAGCAATCAGCCCCAGCATTTT	CASKDTSNQPQHF
TRBV28	TRBD1	TRBJ2-5	few	TGTGCCAGCAGTTCCCGGACAGGTTACGGAGAGACCCAGTACTTC	CASSSRTGYGETQYF
TRBV11-3	.	TRBJ2-1	.	TGTGCCAGCAGCCCCCGGGGAACAGTCTCCTACAATGAGCAGTTCTTC	CASSPRGTVSYNEQFF
TRBV11-2	TRBD1	TRBJ2-7	.	TGTGCCAGCAGCTTGAGGGGGCGGGTAGACGAGCAGTACTTC	CASSLRGRVDEQYF
TRBV18	.	TRBJ1-3	.	TGTGCCAGCTCACCGGTATTAGACGTCGGGACAACTGGAAACACCATATATTTT	CASSPVLDVGTTGNTIYF
TRBV5-1	.	TRBJ2-1	.	TGCGCCAGCAGCTTGATGTCTAGCGTCCACAATGAGCAGTTCTTC	CASSLMSSVHNEQFF
TRBV9	TRBD1	TRBJ2-7	few	TGTGCCAGCAGCTCAGGGGGCTCCTACGAGCAGTACTTC	CASSSGGSYEQYF
TRBV5-1	TRBD2	TRBJ2-1	few	TGCGCCAGCAGCTTGGGGGGACTAGCGGGAGACAATGAGCAGTTCTTC	CASSLGGLAGDNEQFF
TRBV5-5	TRBD1	TRBJ1-2	.	TGTGCCAGCAGCTTGTGGACAGGCCTTTCCTATGGCTACACCTTC	CASSLWTGLSYGYTF
TRBV12-5	.	TRBJ2-3	.	TGTGCTAGTTTGCAGGGTGGCACAGATACGCAGTATTTT	CASLQGGTDTQYF
TRBV4-2	.	TRBJ1-2	.	TGTGCCAGCAGCCAAGATGGGGCAGTCCTCTATGGCTACACCTTC	CASSQDGAVLYGYTF
TRBV18	.	TRBJ1-1	.	TGTGCCAGCTCACCACCGGTAACTAGGAACACTGAAGCTTTCTTT	CASSPPVTRNTEAFF
TRBV4-2	.	TRBJ2-1	.	TGTGCCAGCAGCCAGTCCGGAGGGGATGAGCAGTTCTTC	CASSQSGGDEQFF
TRBV5-1	TRBD1	TRBJ2-6	.	TGCGCCAGCAGCCCCTGGACAGGGGCTGGGGCCAACGTCCTGACTTTC	CASSPWTGAGANVLTF